One sample yielded the 20 T cell receptor beta chains listed below, sequenced in a study of tumor and adjacent non-tumor tissue in lung cancer. The library came from three nested PCR rounds adapted from ARM-PCR protocols. Via MiXCR, TCRdb re-called the multiplex PCR reads, giving one row per CDR3 protein. The sample carries approximately 140,000 distinct CDR3 sequences, around 60% recorded once. RNA was extracted from bulk tissue without any cell sorting. Material for sequencing was lung tumor tissue. Every receptor here comes from a man between 60 and 75 years old with small cell lung cancer.

The rearrangement joins TRBV11-1 to TRBJ2-1; possible D gene TRBD2, 6 bases. The CDR3 sequence is 15 residues long. V lost 6 bases to trimming and J lost 4 bases, with 16 bases between them. Germline V gene sequence: CDR1 SGHAT, CDR2 FQDESV (reference sequence). CDR3 DNA sequence: TGTGCCAGCAGAAGAGCAAGCGGGCGATACAATGAGCAGTTCTTC. It specifies CASRRASGRYNEQFF.

This clonotype appeared many times. The rearrangement links TRBV12-3 or TRBV12-4 to TRBJ2-5; D is unclear. The CDR3 consists of 15 residues. V dropped 3 bases and J dropped 5 bases, with 16 bases sitting between them. CDR3 loop: CASSFGRVVGETQYF. In nucleotides, the CDR3 is TGTGCCAGCAGTTTCGGTCGTGTAGTCGGGGAGACCCAGTACTTC.

This clonotype has ten or more counts. The chain couples TRBV11-3 to TRBJ2-1; 8 bases line up with TRBD1. Per the germline V gene, CDR1 is SGHNT and CDR2 is YENEEA. The CDR3 covers 14 residues. V shed 5 bases, J shed 9 bases, and the junction held 9 bases outside the gene matches. The CDR3 sequence: CASSPQGALSEQFF. CDR3 nucleotides: TGTGCCAGCAGCCCGCAGGGGGCGCTTAGTGAGCAGTTCTTC.

This clonotype was seen more than once but under ten times. The chain's CDR3 is CSAGDLRDTQYEQYF. The CDR3, as DNA: TGCAGTGCCGGAGACCTCCGGGACACGCAATACGAGCAGTACTTC. J is TRBJ2-7 and V is TRBV20-1; D might be TRBD1 (6 bases). CDR1 and CDR2 from the germline V gene are DFQATT and SNEGSKA (reference sequence). The CDR3 covers 15 residues. Trimming pared 6 bases from V and 4 bases from J, leaving 22 bases between.

In regard to this clonotype: A read error may produce the germline difference seen at one junction end. J is TRBJ2-3 and V is TRBV6-6, with D possibly matching TRBD2 (7 bases). The CDR3 extends over 19 amino acids. Germline loops: CDR1 MNHNY, CDR2 SVGAGI (reference sequence). Here the CDR3 reads CASSRGGALGRSGTETQYF. The CDR3 DNA reads as TGTGCCAGCAGTAGGGGGGGAGCTCTAGGGCGGAGCGGCACAGAAACGCAGTATTTT.

This clonotype was recorded many times. This chain uses TRBV4-2 with TRBJ2-3; the match to TRBD2 covers 7 bases. The germline V gene has CDR1 LGHNA and CDR2 YNFKEQ. This CDR3 has 19 amino acids. J gave up 5 bases and V 0 bases, and 17 bases lay outside the gene matches. Here the CDR3 reads CASSQEFRGRASGVDTQYF. As DNA, the CDR3 is TGTGCCAGCAGCCAAGAATTCCGGGGGAGGGCTTCAGGAGTAGATACGCAGTATTTT.

Concerning this clonotype: It is unclear where the CDR3 begins or ends on the DNA, so no DNA is shown, and the CDR3 is as TCRdb lists it. This chain links TRBV29-1 with TRBJ2-5; the table's TRBD1 call for D was not verified on the DNA. The CDR3 numbers 12 amino acids, ends counted. Germline values: CDR1 SQVTM, CDR2 ANQGSEA. The CDR3 sequence: CSVGTGIKTQCF.

This clonotype turned up a few times. The chain couples TRBV30 to TRBJ1-5; D is perhaps TRBD1 (6 bases). Germline V lookup: CDR1 GTSNPN, CDR2 SVGIG (reference sequence). The length of the CDR3 is 13 residues. The germline V and J ends were trimmed by 2 bases and 4 bases, with 9 bases remaining between them. In DNA form, the CDR3 reads TGTGCCTGGAGTAGGGGGATAAATCAGCCCCAGCATTTT. Translating gives CAWSRGINQPQHF.

About this clonotype: The junction and the germline gene differ at one end; a read error may be behind it. This rearrangement joins TRBV4-1 to TRBJ2-6; 7 nucleotides align to TRBD1. Germline V lookup: CDR1 MGHRA, CDR2 YSYEKL. There are 17 residues in the CDR3. Here the CDR3 reads CASSYSTGFSGANVLSF. As DNA, the CDR3 is TGCGCCAGCAGCTACTCGACAGGGTTTTCTGGGGCCAACGTCCTGAGTTTC.

This clonotype was counted only a few times. This sequence joins TRBV4-1 and TRBJ2-5; D could derive from TRBD1 or TRBD2 (5 bases each). Germline-derived CDR1 and CDR2 are MGHRA and YSYEKL. The CDR3 is 15 residues long. V dropped 4 bases and J dropped 4 bases, with 16 bases sitting between them. CDR3 in amino acids: CASSPGERGRETQYF. The CDR3, as DNA: TGCGCCAGCAGCCCCGGGGAGAGGGGAAGAGAGACCCAGTACTTC.

As concerns this clonotype: Since no conserved phenylalanine or tryptophan closes the CDR3, a read error is the likely cause. This chain uses TRBV6-1 with TRBJ2-6, with TRBD1 matching 8 bases. With 6 bases clipped from V and 4 bases from J, the junction kept 14 bases outside the gene matches. The CDR3 runs 18 residues. Germline lookup yields CDR1 MNHNS and CDR2 SASEGT. The CDR3: CASRFPGQALSGANVLTS. In DNA, the CDR3 is TGTGCCAGCAGATTTCCGGGACAGGCGCTGAGCGGGGCCAACGTCCTGACTTCC.

Comment on this clonotype: A read error may be the cause here, since a much bigger clone is one base away. The V and J genes are TRBV20-1 and TRBJ2-6, with 8 bases lining up with TRBD1. V gave up 4 bases and J gave up 0 bases; unmatched junction bases: 11. Germline V lookup: CDR1 DFQATT, CDR2 SNEGSKA (reference sequence). CDR3 size: 18 residues. The CDR3 loop reads CSANARGQGLSGANVLTF. The DNA of the CDR3 is TGCAGTGCTAATGCCAGGGGGCAGGGCCTCTCTGGGGCCAACGTCCTGACTTTC.

On this clonotype itself: The CDR3 does not close with the conserved phenylalanine or tryptophan, likely indicating a read error. J is TRBJ2-1 and V is TRBV29-1, with D maybe TRBD2 (6 bases). Germline CDR1 is SQVTM and CDR2 is ANQGSEA. The V end was cut by 7 bases, the J end by 0 bases, with 16 bases between. The CDR3 has 15 residues. CDR3 in amino acids: CSGVPGVSSYNEQFL. The CDR3 nucleotides read TGCAGCGGGGTACCGGGGGTCTCCTCCTACAATGAGCAGTTCCTC.

The V gene is TRBV6-5, the J gene TRBJ2-7; D is unresolved. This CDR3 comprises 12 residues. Trimming shortened V by 0 bases and J by 6 bases, and 6 bases separated the two germline ends. Germline V gene lookup returns CDR1 MNHEY and CDR2 SVGAGI. The CDR3 DNA is TGTGCCAGCAGTTACTCGGGCGGCGAGCAGTACTTC. Translated: CASSYSGGEQYF.

The V and J genes are TRBV11-2 and TRBJ1-3; the match to TRBD1 covers 7 bases. The ends lost 6 bases at V and 10 bases at J; junction bases unmatched: 15. The CDR3 has 15 amino acids. The germline V gene has CDR1 SGHAT and CDR2 FQNNGV. This CDR3 reads CASRLGQSSAKTIYF. The CDR3, as DNA: TGTGCCAGCAGATTGGGACAGAGCTCTGCTAAAACCATATATTTT.

With respect to this clonotype: This could be a read error, since a much larger clone is one nucleotide away. V gene TRBV12-3 or TRBV12-4 combines with J gene TRBJ1-6; a weak D match, TRBD1 (5 bases). CDR3 size: 13 residues. V shed 5 bases and J shed 12 bases, with 14 bases lying between them. This chain's CDR3 is CASSSNGDLPLHF. DNA of the CDR3: TGTGCCAGCAGTAGCAATGGGGACTTACCCCTCCACTTT.

On this clonotype itself: Mismatch with germline at one junction end may stem from a read error. The rearrangement uses TRBV24-1 and TRBJ2-6; no firm D call. The CDR3 length is 19 residues. Germline CDR1 and CDR2: KGHDR and SFDVKD. CDR3 nucleotide sequence: TGTGCCACCTGTGATTCGACCCGCTGGGCGCGAGCTGGGGCCAACGTCCTGACTTTC. Protein product: CATCDSTRWARAGANVLTF.

The chain is built from TRBV20-1 and TRBJ1-1; 8 bases map to TRBD1. This CDR3 has 16 residues. The J segment lost 5 bases and the V segment lost 4 bases, leaving 15 bases of the junction unmatched. The germline V gene has CDR1 DFQATT and CDR2 SNEGSKA (reference sequence). CDR3 nucleotides: TGCAGTGCTAACTATGGTCAGGGGGCGAGTCGGACTGAAGCTTTCTTT. It codes for CSANYGQGASRTEAFF.

This chain uses TRBV12-3 or TRBV12-4 with TRBJ2-3, with TRBD2 matching over 9 bases. V was pared by 2 bases and J by 3 bases, with 3 bases of the junction left unmatched. The CDR3 spans 15 residues. CDR3 residues: CASSLSLAGTDTQYF. The CDR3 DNA is TGTGCCAGCAGTTTATCGCTAGCGGGGACAGATACGCAGTATTTT.

The chain recombines TRBV11-3 with TRBJ1-1; 9 bases are shared with TRBD1. Germline-derived CDR1 and CDR2 are SGHNT and YENEEA. The CDR3 is made up of 14 amino acids. V was clipped by 5 bases and J by 3 bases; unmatched bases: 4. CDR3 in DNA: TGTGCCAGCAGCACGGGACAGGGAGACACTGAAGCTTTCTTT. Translation: CASSTGQGDTEAFF.